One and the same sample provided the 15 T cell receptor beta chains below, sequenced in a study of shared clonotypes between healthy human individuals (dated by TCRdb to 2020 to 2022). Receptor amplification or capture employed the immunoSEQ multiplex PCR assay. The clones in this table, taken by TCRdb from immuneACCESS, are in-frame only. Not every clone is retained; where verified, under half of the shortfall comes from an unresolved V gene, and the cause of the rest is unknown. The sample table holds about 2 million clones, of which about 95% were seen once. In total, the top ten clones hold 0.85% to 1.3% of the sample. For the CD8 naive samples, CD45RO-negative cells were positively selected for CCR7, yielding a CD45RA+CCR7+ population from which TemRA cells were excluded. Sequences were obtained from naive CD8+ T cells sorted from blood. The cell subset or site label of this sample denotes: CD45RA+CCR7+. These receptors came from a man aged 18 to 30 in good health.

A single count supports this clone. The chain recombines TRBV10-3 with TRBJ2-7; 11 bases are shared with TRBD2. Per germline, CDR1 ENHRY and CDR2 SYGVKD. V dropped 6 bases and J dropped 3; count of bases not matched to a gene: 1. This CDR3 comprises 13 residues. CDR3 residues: CAIRGTSGYEQYF. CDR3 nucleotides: TGTGCCATCAGGGGGACTAGCGGCTACGAGCAGTACTTC.

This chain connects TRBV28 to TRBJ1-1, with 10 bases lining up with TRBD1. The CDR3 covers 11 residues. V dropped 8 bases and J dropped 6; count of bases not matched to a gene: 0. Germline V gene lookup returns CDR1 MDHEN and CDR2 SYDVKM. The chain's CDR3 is CASGQGAEAFF. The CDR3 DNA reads TGTGCCAGCGGACAGGGGGCTGAAGCTTTCTTT.

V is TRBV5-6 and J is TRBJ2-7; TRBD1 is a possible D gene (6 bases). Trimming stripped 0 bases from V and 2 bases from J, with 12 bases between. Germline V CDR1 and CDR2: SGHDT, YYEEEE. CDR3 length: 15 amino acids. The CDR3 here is CASSLDRDHPYEQYF. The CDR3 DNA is TGTGCCAGCAGCTTGGACAGGGACCACCCCTACGAGCAGTACTTC.

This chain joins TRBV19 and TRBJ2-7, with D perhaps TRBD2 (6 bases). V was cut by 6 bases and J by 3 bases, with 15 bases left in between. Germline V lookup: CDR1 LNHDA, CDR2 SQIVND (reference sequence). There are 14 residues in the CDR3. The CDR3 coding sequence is TGTGCCAGTAGCCGAGTGGGAGGCAACTACGAGCAGTACTTC. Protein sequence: CASSRVGGNYEQYF.

The CDR3 loop is CASSPRSSAATDTQYF. The CDR3 nucleotides read TGTGCCAGCAGCCCCAGGAGTAGCGCTGCCACAGATACGCAGTATTTT. The chain employs TRBV9 and TRBJ2-3; tentatively, D is TRBD2 (5 bases). The CDR3 has 16 amino acids. Trimming stripped 4 bases from V and 2 bases from J, with 17 bases between. CDR1 and CDR2 from the germline V gene are SGDLS and YYNGEE.

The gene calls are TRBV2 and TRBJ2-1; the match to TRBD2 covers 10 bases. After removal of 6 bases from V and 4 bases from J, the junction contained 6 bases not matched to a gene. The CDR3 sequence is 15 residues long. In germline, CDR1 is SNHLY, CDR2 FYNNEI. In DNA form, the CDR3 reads TGTGCCAGCAGAGAAACTAGCGGGGTTTACAATGAGCAGTTCTTC. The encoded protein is CASRETSGVYNEQFF.

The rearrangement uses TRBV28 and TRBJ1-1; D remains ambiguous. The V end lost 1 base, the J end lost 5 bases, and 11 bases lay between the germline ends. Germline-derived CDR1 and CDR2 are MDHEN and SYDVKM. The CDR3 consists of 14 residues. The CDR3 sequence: CASSLSRSRTEAFF. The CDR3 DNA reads TGTGCCAGCAGTTTATCAAGAAGCAGGACTGAAGCTTTCTTT. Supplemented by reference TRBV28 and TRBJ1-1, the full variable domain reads DVKVTQSSRYLVKRTGEKVFLECVQDMDHENMFWYRQDPGLGLRLIYFSYDVKMKEKGDIPEGYSVSREKKERFSLILESASTNQTSMYLCASSLSRSRTEAFFGQGTRLTVV.

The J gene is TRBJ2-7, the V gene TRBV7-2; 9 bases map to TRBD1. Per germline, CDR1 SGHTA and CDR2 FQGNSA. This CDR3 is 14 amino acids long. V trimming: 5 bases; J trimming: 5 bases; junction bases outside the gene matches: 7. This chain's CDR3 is CASSEGQGFNEQYF. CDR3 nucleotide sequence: TGTGCCAGCAGCGAGGGACAGGGATTCAACGAGCAGTACTTC.

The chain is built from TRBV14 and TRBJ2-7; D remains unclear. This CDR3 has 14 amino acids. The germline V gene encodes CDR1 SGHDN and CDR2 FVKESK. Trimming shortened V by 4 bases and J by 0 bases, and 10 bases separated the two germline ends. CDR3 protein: CASSRRETSYEQYF. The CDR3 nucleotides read TGTGCCAGCAGCCGGCGAGAAACCTCCTACGAGCAGTACTTC.

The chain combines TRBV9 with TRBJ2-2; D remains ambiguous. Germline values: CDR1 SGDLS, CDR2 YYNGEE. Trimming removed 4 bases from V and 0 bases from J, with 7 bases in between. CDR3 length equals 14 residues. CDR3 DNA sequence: TGTGCCAGCAGCAAAGGGACGAACACCGGGGAGCTGTTTTTT. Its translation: CASSKGTNTGELFF.

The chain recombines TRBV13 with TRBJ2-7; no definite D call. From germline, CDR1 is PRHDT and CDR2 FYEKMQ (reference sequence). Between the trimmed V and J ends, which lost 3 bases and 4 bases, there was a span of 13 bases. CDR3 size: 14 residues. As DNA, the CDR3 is TGTGCCAGCAGCTTCGGAGAGGCCCTTTACGAGCAGTACTTC. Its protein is CASSFGEALYEQYF.

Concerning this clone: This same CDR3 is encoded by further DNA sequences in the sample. DNA for the CDR3: TGTGCCAGCAGCTTAGGAGCTTCCTACGAGCAGTACTTC. Residues: CASSLGASYEQYF. The V gene is TRBV11-2, the J gene TRBJ2-7, with D unclear. The CDR3 length is 13 residues. Per the germline V gene, CDR1 is SGHAT and CDR2 is FQNNGV. Trimming took 1 base from V and 1 from J, leaving 5 bases between them.

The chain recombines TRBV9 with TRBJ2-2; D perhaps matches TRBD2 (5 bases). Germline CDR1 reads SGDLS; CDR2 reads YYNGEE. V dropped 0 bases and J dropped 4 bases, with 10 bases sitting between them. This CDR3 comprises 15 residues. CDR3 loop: CASSVEMRATGELFF. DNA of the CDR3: TGTGCCAGCAGCGTAGAGATGAGGGCCACCGGGGAGCTGTTTTTT.

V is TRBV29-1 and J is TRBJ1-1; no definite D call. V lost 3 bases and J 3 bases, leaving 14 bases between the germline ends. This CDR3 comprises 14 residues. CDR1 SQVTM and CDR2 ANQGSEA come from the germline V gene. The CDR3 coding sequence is TGCAGCGTTGACGTCCCCCCTTACCACACTGAAGCTTTCTTT. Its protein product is CSVDVPPYHTEAFF.

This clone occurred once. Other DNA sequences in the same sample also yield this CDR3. CDR3 loop: CASSYSYNEQFF. CDR3 DNA sequence: TGTGCCAGCAGCTACTCCTACAATGAGCAGTTCTTC. The rearrangement uses TRBV5-6 and TRBJ2-1, with no clear D. Germline V gene data show CDR1 as SGHDT and CDR2 as YYEEEE. Trimming shortened V by 3 bases and J by 0 bases, and 1 base separated the two germline ends. This CDR3 region has 12 residues.